This T cell receptor beta chain comes out of a study of cytomegalovirus exposure and HLA in healthy donors. The CDR3 loop spans 21 amino acids. Primers included in the PCR were 60 Vbeta and 13 Jbeta primers. Here immunoSEQ multiplex PCR was the method, and the copy in TCRdb shows in-frame clones only, minus some. Among 150,000 to 200,000 clones listed, roughly 80% were seen once. This clonotype was sampled from a girl aged 10-17 years in good health and CMV-seropositive. The sample comprised PBMCs. The gene calls are TRBV21-1 and TRBJ2-2; the D segment call TRBD2 is taken from the table without a DNA check. TRBV21-1 is classified as a pseudogene. In DNA, the CDR3 is TGTGCCAGCAGCAAAAAGTTTATAGCGGGAGGGTCTTGCTCGAACACCGGGGAGCTGTTTTTT. Residues: CASSKKFIAGGSCSNTGELFF.